This T cell receptor (beta chain) was captured by sequencing in a study of T cell responses to AZD1222 COVID-19 vaccine. Study-level background: Whether given at about 4 or about 12 weeks, second doses were pooled.

Study-wide results and caveats: Across spike, vaccine-associated CD4 TCRs were found, dominant at 160-218 and 743-854. The peak T cell response came first, and repertoires were sampled only after it.

V was trimmed by 2 bases and J by 6 bases, leaving 13 bases between them. Germline-derived CDR1 and CDR2 are SGHNT and YENEEA. CDR3 length: 14 amino acids. TCRdb's copy holds only in-frame clones and misses some; the assay was immunoSEQ multiplex PCR. The sample records approximately 200,000 clones, approximately 94% being singletons. Comment on this clone: The target antigen is unknown.

Sample: peripheral blood, taken on day 0 of AZD1222 vaccination. V gene TRBV11-3 combines with J gene TRBJ1-1, with D uncertain. This receptor was taken from an adult in good health. CDR3 sequence reads: CASSLNPGTAEAFF. The CDR3 coding sequence is TGTGCCAGCAGCTTAAACCCAGGTACCGCTGAAGCTTTCTTT.